This entry features one TCR beta chain sequence. The antigen is not known. The data originate from a study of PD-1 blockade in classical Hodgkin lymphoma. Findings and caveats of the study: Baseline diversity resembling that of newly diagnosed patients was seen in complete responders.

This CDR3 is 16 amino acids long. Unmatched junction bases numbered 7, after V lost 2 bases and J lost 1 base. Germline V lookup: CDR1 MNHEY, CDR2 SMNVEV (reference sequence). TCRdb's copy holds only in-frame clones and misses some; the assay was immunoSEQ multiplex PCR. The profile shows about 9,800 clones, 74% of them singletons. Indicated time point: cycle 4 day 1 (C4D1), after less than 7 weeks of nivolumab. Exposure to brentuximab vedotin varied, and each patient had relapsed following autologous stem cell transplantation. Magnetic negative selection isolated CD8+ T cells from thawed PBMCs. This chain uses TRBV27 with TRBJ1-2, with 7 bases identical to TRBD1. This clonotype was obtained from a human donor with classical Hodgkin lymphoma. The sample in question was CD8+ T cells from blood, obtained before the fourth cycle of nivolumab. CDR3 in amino acids: CASSLPGTENNYGYTF. DNA for the CDR3: TGTGCCAGCAGTTTACCGGGGACAGAGAATAACTATGGCTACACCTTC.